What follows are 21 T cell receptor beta chains derived from one specimen sequenced in a study of shared clonotypes between healthy human individuals. The table came from immunoSEQ multiplex PCR; TCRdb's copy has only in-frame clones and leaves some out. The sample includes some 2.4 million clones, approximately 93% seen only once; the top ten take about 0.39%. Sequenced input: naive CD4+ T cells from PBMCs. As to subset: CD45RA+ positively selected. Receptors originate from a young man in good health. Some clones in this sample may be carry-over from other donors' samples.

The chain recombines TRBV5-1 with TRBJ2-5; D gene uncertain. Germline values: CDR1 SGHRS, CDR2 YFSETQ. Trimming took off 0 bases at V and 5 bases at J, with 17 bases between the two ends. The CDR3 contains 16 residues. The CDR3 is CASSLAGENAWETQYF. The CDR3 DNA reads as TGCGCCAGCAGCTTGGCCGGAGAAAACGCTTGGGAGACCCAGTACTTC. Filled out from reference TRBV5-1 and TRBJ2-5, the complete variable domain reads KAGVTQTPRYLIKTRGQQVTLSCSPISGHRSVSWYQQTPGQGLQFLFEYFSETQRNKGNFPGRFSGRQFSNSRSEMNVSTLELGDSALYLCASSLAGENAWETQYFGPGTRLLVL.

This clone was seen a single time. V is TRBV28 and J is TRBJ1-3, with 7 bases lining up with TRBD1. V lost 4 bases, J lost 4 bases, and 4 bases stayed unmatched. Germline-derived CDR1 and CDR2 are MDHEN and SYDVKM. This CDR3 region has 14 residues. The CDR3 sequence is CASSSQGQGNTIYF. The CDR3 DNA follows: TGTGCCAGCAGTTCACAGGGGCAGGGAAACACCATATATTTT.

V gene TRBV6-1 combines with J gene TRBJ1-1; D may be TRBD1 (5 bases). Per the germline V gene, CDR1 is MNHNS and CDR2 is SASEGT. The CDR3 length is 13 residues. The ends were cut back, 6 bases at V and 5 bases at J, with 13 bases in the middle. CDR3 bases: TGTGCCAGCAGAGCCCCAGGGCAGACTGAAGCTTTCTTT. This translates into CASRAPGQTEAFF.

This sequence joins TRBV7-9 and TRBJ2-7; tentatively, D is TRBD2 (5 bases). The CDR3 is 16 amino acids. Trimming stripped 5 bases from V and 2 bases from J, with 19 bases between. The germline gives CDR1 SEHNR, CDR2 FQNEAQ (reference sequence). In DNA form, the CDR3 reads TGTGCCAGCAGCCCCGGCCTAGCCGGACCCCCCTACGAGCAGTACTTC. Protein sequence: CASSPGLAGPPYEQYF.

The chain employs TRBV7-8 and TRBJ2-3, with D possibly matching TRBD2 (6 bases). With 2 bases removed from V and 2 bases from J, the gap between germline ends came to 11 bases. The CDR3 covers 15 residues. The germline CDR1 and CDR2 sequences are SGHVS and FQNEAQ. CDR3 region: CASSLKRVPTDTQYF. The CDR3 DNA follows: TGTGCCAGCAGCTTAAAGCGGGTTCCCACAGATACGCAGTATTTT.

The chain carries TRBV7-2 and TRBJ1-2; D ambiguous. V lost 1 base and J lost 5, with 8 bases in between. From germline, CDR1 is SGHTA and CDR2 FQGNSA. The CDR3 consists of 13 residues. The CDR3 here is CASSLGLRYGYTF. CDR3 coding DNA: TGTGCCAGCAGCTTAGGGCTGCGGTATGGCTACACCTTC.

This chain joins TRBV5-8 and TRBJ1-6, with 7 bases fitting TRBD1. The CDR3 totals 16 residues. The V segment lost 1 base and the J segment 6 bases; nucleotides outside the gene matches: 7. Germline-derived CDR1 and CDR2 are SGHTS and YDEGEE. CDR3 in amino acids: CASSLSGQTLNSPLHF. The CDR3 bases are TGTGCCAGCAGCTTGTCGGGACAGACTCTTAATTCACCCCTCCACTTT.

This clone was found once. V usage is TRBV5-1 and J usage is TRBJ2-5; 8 bases map to TRBD2. The CDR3 totals 13 residues. CDR1 and CDR2 from the germline V gene are SGHRS and YFSETQ. V was clipped by 9 bases and J by 3 bases; unmatched bases: 7. The DNA of the CDR3 is TGCGCCACCCGGCGGGGGGAAGAAGAGACCCAGTACTTC. Its translation: CATRRGEEETQYF.

This clone was counted a single time. The V and J genes are TRBV28 and TRBJ1-5, with no clear D. V was trimmed by 3 bases and J by 2 bases, leaving 23 bases between them. CDR3 size: 19 residues. The germline gives CDR1 MDHEN, CDR2 SYDVKM. The CDR3 sequence: CASSFADLRVLVGNQPQHF. Written as DNA, the CDR3 is TGTGCCAGCAGTTTCGCCGATTTAAGGGTACTAGTTGGCAATCAGCCCCAGCATTTT.

The genes are TRBV14 and TRBJ1-2; no definite D call. The germline V gene has CDR1 SGHDN and CDR2 FVKESK. The germline V and J ends were trimmed by 6 bases and 2 bases, with 16 bases remaining between them. This CDR3 has 15 amino acids. CDR3 in amino acids: CASSAVRRPNYGYTF. The CDR3 DNA reads TGTGCCAGCAGTGCGGTCAGGAGACCGAACTATGGCTACACCTTC.

The chain recombines TRBV28 with TRBJ2-1; D possibly corresponds to TRBD1 (6 bases). Germline V gene lookup returns CDR1 MDHEN and CDR2 SYDVKM. The CDR3 covers 15 residues. V was shortened by 5 bases and J by 5 bases, with 16 bases between the two germline ends. CDR3 coding DNA: TGTGCCAGCAGTAGTACCGGGACACACCACAATGAGCAGTTCTTC. Protein product: CASSSTGTHHNEQFF.

This clone was recorded once. This rearrangement joins TRBV27 to TRBJ2-5, with 8 bases identical to TRBD1. Germline values: CDR1 MNHEY, CDR2 SMNVEV (reference sequence). The J segment lost 3 bases and the V segment lost 8 bases, leaving 14 bases of the junction unmatched. The CDR3 consists of 16 residues. For the CDR3, the DNA is TGTGCCAGCTATTCCTCAGGACAGGGACGAAAAGAGACCCAGTACTTC. Its translation is CASYSSGQGRKETQYF.

This chain links TRBV5-8 with TRBJ1-5; D unclear. The length of the CDR3 is 15 residues. Germline loops: CDR1 SGHTS, CDR2 YDEGEE. V dropped 4 bases and J dropped 1 base, with 12 bases sitting between them. The CDR3 here is CASSTLVVSNQPQHF. CDR3 DNA: TGTGCCAGCAGCACCCTAGTCGTCAGCAATCAGCCCCAGCATTTT.

The chain carries TRBV5-1 and TRBJ1-6; 10 nucleotides match TRBD1. CDR1 is SGHRS and CDR2 is YFSETQ in the germline V gene. This CDR3 has 14 amino acids. J gave up 9 bases and V 5 bases, and 5 bases lay outside the gene matches. Here the CDR3 DNA reads TGCGCCAGCAGTCGACAGGGGGCAGGTTCACCCCTCCACTTT. This encodes CASSRQGAGSPLHF.

This chain joins TRBV5-1 and TRBJ2-7; 10 nucleotides align to TRBD1. After removal of 4 bases from V and 0 bases from J, the junction contained 4 bases not matched to a gene. CDR1 and CDR2 from the germline V gene are SGHRS and YFSETQ. The CDR3 covers 15 residues. CDR3: CASSKGTGDSYEQYF. CDR3 bases: TGCGCCAGCAGCAAAGGGACAGGGGACTCCTACGAGCAGTACTTC.

The CDR3 loop reads CASSTPAASTDTQYF. In DNA, the CDR3 is TGTGCCAGCAGCACCCCAGCGGCTAGCACAGATACGCAGTATTTT. The chain has TRBV28 and TRBJ2-3, with a weak D call TRBD2 (5 bases). V gave up 6 bases and J gave up 0 bases, with 13 bases separating them. Germline loops: CDR1 MDHEN, CDR2 SYDVKM. This CDR3 is 15 amino acids long. Full variable domain (rest looked up from reference TRBV28 and TRBJ2-3): DVKVTQSSRYLVKRTGEKVFLECVQDMDHENMFWYRQDPGLGLRLIYFSYDVKMKEKGDIPEGYSVSREKKERFSLILESASTNQTSMYLCASSTPAASTDTQYFGPGTRLTVL.

The chain has TRBV5-6 and TRBJ2-2; 13 bases fit TRBD2. The CDR3 is 19 amino acids. The ends lost 4 bases at V and 6 bases at J; junction bases unmatched: 15. Germline V gene data show CDR1 as SGHDT and CDR2 as YYEEEE. The CDR3 coding sequence is TGTGCCAGCAGCCTACGAACTAGCGGGAGGGCCCGGGGGGCCGGGGAGCTGTTTTTT. Its protein product is CASSLRTSGRARGAGELFF.

The V gene is TRBV5-6, the J gene TRBJ1-1, with 7 nucleotides matching TRBD1. Germline CDR1 SGHDT, CDR2 YYEEEE. J was trimmed by 3 bases and V by 3 bases; bases with no gene match: 8. The CDR3 consists of 15 residues. Here the CDR3 reads CASSYLEGAHTEAFF. The CDR3 DNA follows: TGTGCCAGCAGCTATTTAGAGGGGGCGCACACTGAAGCTTTCTTT.

The genes are TRBV28 and TRBJ1-1; weak D call: TRBD1 (5 bases). Trimming took off 7 bases at V and 1 base at J, with 13 bases between the two ends. Germline V CDR1 and CDR2: MDHEN, SYDVKM. The CDR3 is 14 residues long. CDR3 coding DNA: TGTGCCAGCATCTGGGGGACGGCGAACACTGAAGCTTTCTTT. This translates into CASIWGTANTEAFF.

The J gene is TRBJ2-5, the V gene TRBV18; perhaps TRBD2 as D (6 bases). The CDR3 has 14 amino acids. Germline loops: CDR1 KGHSH, CDR2 LQKENI. V dropped 2 bases and J dropped 4 bases, with 11 bases sitting between them. The CDR3 sequence: CASSPGGTAETQYF. DNA for the CDR3: TGTGCCAGCTCACCAGGCGGGACGGCAGAGACCCAGTACTTC.

The J gene is TRBJ2-1, the V gene TRBV5-1; D remains unclear. Germline lookup yields CDR1 SGHRS and CDR2 YFSETQ. The CDR3 runs 13 residues. Deletions cut 0 bases from V and 9 bases from J, with 10 bases between. For the CDR3, the DNA is TGCGCCAGCAGCTTGGTAGGGCAGCGTGAGCAGTTCTTC. Translating it yields CASSLVGQREQFF.